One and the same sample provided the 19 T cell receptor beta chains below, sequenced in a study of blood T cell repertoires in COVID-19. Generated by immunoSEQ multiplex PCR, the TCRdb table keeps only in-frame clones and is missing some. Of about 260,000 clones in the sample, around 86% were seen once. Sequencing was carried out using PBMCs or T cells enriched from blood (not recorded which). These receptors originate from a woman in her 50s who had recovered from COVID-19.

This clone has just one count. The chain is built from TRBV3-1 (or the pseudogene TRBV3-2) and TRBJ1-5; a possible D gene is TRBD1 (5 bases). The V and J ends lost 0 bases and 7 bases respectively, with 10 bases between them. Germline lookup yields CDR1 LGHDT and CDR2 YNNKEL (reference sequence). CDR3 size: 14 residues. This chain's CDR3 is CASSQDRVRQPQHF. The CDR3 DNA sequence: TGTGCCAGCAGCCAAGACAGGGTAAGACAGCCCCAGCATTTT.

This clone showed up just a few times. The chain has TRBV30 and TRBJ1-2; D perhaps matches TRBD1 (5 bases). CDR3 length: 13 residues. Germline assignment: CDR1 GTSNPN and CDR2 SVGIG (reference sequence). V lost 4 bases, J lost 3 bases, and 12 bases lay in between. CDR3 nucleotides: TGTGCCTGGAACCGACAGTCTCACTATGGCTACACCTTC. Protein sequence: CAWNRQSHYGYTF.

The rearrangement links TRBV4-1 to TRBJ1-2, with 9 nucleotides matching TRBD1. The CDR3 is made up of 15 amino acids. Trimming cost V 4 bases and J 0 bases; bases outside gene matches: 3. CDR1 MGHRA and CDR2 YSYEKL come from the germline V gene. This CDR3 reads CASSLTGGANYGYTF. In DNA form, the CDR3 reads TGCGCCAGCAGCCTGACAGGGGGAGCTAACTATGGCTACACCTTC.

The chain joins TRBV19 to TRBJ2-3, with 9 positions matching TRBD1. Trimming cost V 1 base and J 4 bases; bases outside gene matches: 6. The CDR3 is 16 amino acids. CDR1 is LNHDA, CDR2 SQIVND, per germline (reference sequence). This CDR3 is CASSIASGTGSDTQYF. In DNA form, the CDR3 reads TGTGCCAGTAGTATAGCCTCCGGGACAGGGTCAGATACGCAGTATTTT.

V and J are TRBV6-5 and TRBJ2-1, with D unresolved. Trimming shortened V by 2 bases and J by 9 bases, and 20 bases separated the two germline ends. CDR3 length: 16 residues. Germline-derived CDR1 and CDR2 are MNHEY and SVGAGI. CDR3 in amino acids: CASSYAAPNKGREQFF. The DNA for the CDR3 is TGTGCCAGCAGTTACGCGGCCCCCAACAAAGGTCGTGAGCAGTTCTTC.

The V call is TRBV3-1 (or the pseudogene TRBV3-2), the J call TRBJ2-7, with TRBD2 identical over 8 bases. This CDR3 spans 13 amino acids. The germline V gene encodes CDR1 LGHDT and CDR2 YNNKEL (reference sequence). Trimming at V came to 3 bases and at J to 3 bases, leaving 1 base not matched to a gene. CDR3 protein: CASSQGTSYEQYF. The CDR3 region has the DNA TGTGCCAGCAGCCAGGGGACTAGCTACGAGCAGTACTTC.

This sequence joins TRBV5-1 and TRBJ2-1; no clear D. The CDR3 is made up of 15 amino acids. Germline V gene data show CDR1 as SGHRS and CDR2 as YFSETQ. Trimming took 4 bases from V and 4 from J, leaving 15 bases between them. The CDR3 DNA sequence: TGCGCCAGCAGCGACCTGACAAGTTCATACAATGAGCAGTTCTTC. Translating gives CASSDLTSSYNEQFF.

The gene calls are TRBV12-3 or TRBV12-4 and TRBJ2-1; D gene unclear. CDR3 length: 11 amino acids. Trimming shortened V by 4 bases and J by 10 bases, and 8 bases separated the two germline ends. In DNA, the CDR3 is TGTGCCAGCAGTTCTCGTTTCGAGCAGTTCTTC. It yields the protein CASSSRFEQFF.

As DNA, the CDR3 is TGTGCCACCAGCTTCCGACTGGGGCCTGAAGGAAACACCATATATTTT. It yields the protein CATSFRLGPEGNTIYF. The chain carries TRBV15 and TRBJ1-3, with D perhaps TRBD1 (5 bases). In germline, CDR1 is LNHNV, CDR2 YYDKDF (reference sequence). The V end was cut by 5 bases, the J end by 4 bases, with 18 bases between. The CDR3 totals 16 residues.

The CDR3 nucleotides are TGTGCCAGCAGCTCTAACCGGGGTTTCTACGAGCAGTACTTC. It is translated as CASSSNRGFYEQYF. The genes are TRBV7-8 and TRBJ2-7, with a weak D call TRBD2 (5 bases). The CDR3 covers 14 residues. Germline V gene lookup returns CDR1 SGHVS and CDR2 FQNEAQ. Deletions cut 4 bases from V and 3 bases from J, with 13 bases between.

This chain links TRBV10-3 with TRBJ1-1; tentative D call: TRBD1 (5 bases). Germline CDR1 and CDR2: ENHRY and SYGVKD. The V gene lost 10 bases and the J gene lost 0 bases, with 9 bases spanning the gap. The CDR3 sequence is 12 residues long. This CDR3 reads CATGGVNTEAFF. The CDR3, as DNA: TGTGCCACCGGGGGGGTGAACACTGAAGCTTTCTTT.

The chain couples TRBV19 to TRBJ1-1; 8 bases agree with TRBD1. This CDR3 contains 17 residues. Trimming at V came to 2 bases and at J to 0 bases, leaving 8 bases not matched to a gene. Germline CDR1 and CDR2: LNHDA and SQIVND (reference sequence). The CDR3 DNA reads TGTGCCAGTAGTATACTTGGGACAGGAAAGATGAACACTGAAGCTTTCTTT. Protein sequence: CASSILGTGKMNTEAFF.

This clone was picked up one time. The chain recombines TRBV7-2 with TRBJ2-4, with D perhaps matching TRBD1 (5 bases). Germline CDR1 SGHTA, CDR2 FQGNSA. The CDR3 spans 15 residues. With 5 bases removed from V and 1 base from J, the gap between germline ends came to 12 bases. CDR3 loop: CASSPPDSAKNIQYF. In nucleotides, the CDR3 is TGTGCCAGCAGCCCACCCGACAGCGCCAAAAACATTCAGTACTTC. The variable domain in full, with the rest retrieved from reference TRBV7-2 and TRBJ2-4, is GAGVSQSPSNKVTEKGKDVELRCDPISGHTALYWYRQSLGQGLEFLIYFQGNSAPDKSGLPSDRFSAERTGGSVSTLTIQRTQQEDSAVYLCASSPPDSAKNIQYFGAGTRLSVL.

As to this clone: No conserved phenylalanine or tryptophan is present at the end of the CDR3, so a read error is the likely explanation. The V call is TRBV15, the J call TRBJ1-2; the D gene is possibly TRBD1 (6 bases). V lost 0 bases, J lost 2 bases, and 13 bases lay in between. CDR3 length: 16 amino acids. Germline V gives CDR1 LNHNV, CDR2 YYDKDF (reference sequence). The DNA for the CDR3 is TGTGCCACCAGCAGAGACCACAGGGTTCCCAACTATGGCTACACCCTC. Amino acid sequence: CATSRDHRVPNYGYTL.

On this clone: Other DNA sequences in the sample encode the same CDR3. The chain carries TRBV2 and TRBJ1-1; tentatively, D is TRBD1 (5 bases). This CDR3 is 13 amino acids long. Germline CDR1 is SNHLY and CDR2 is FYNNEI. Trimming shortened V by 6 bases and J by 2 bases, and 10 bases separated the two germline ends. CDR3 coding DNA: TGTGCCAGCAGATCGCAGGGTAACACTGAAGCTTTCTTT. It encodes CASRSQGNTEAFF. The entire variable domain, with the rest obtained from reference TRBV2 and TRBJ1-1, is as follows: EPEVTQTPSHQVTQMGQEVILRCVPISNHLYFYWYRQILGQKVEFLVSFYNNEISEKSEIFDDQFSVERPDGSNFTLKIRSTKLEDSAMYFCASRSQGNTEAFFGQGTRLTVV.

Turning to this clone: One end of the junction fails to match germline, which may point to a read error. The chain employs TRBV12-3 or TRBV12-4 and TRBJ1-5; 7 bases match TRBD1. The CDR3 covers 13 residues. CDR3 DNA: TGTGCCAGCAGTATAGCACAGGGGCAGCCCCAGCATTTT. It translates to CASSIAQGQPQHF.

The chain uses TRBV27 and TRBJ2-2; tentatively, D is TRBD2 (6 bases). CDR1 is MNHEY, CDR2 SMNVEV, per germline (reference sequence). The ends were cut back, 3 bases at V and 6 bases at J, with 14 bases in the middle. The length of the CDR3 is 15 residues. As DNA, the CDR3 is TGTGCCAGCAGTTTGCCCCGGGGGAGCGCCGGGGAGCTGTTTTTT. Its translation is CASSLPRGSAGELFF.

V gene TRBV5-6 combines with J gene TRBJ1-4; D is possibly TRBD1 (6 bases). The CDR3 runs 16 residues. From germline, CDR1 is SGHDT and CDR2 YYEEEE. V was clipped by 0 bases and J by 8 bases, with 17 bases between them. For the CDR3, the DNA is TGTGCCAGCAGCTTGGGTCCGCAGGGGCCATGGGAAAAACTGTTTTTT. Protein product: CASSLGPQGPWEKLFF.

The CDR3 DNA is TGCGCCAGCAGCCGGGACTCCGAAGAGACCCAGTACTTC. Amino acids: CASSRDSEETQYF. V is TRBV5-1 and J is TRBJ2-5; D possibly corresponds to TRBD2 (6 bases). Trimming took off 4 bases at V and 3 bases at J, with 10 bases between the two ends. The germline CDR1 and CDR2 sequences are SGHRS and YFSETQ. The CDR3 runs to 13 residues. Based on the CDR3 plus reference TRBV5-1 and TRBJ2-5, the full variable domain is KAGVTQTPRYLIKTRGQQVTLSCSPISGHRSVSWYQQTPGQGLQFLFEYFSETQRNKGNFPGRFSGRQFSNSRSEMNVSTLELGDSALYLCASSRDSEETQYFGPGTRLLVL.